This T cell receptor (beta chain) was captured in a study of blood T cell repertoires in COVID-19. Study summary: T cells, B-cell-depleted T cells, or PBMCs provided the cDNA or gDNA that served as material.

Authors' methods: Reference gene primer amplification gave estimated nucleated cell counts. Measured with immunoSEQ multiplex PCR; TCRdb has only the in-frame clones, and not every one. V, J and clone size were drawn from that table, and D and trimming were deduced from the DNA. The sample has tens of thousands of clones; almost 85% are singletons. This TCR derives from a woman aged 80 or older with acute or convalescent COVID-19. Source material: peripheral blood.

The CDR3 here is CATGRGPGELFF. CDR3 DNA sequence: TGTGCCACCGGGCGGGGACCCGGGGAGCTGTTTTTT. The chain is built from TRBV24-1 and TRBJ2-2, with D perhaps matching TRBD2 (6 bases). The V end lost 9 bases, the J end lost 6 bases, and 10 bases lay between the germline ends. The germline V gene encodes CDR1 KGHDR and CDR2 SFDVKD. This CDR3 region has 12 residues.